This T cell receptor beta chain originates from a study of blood T cell repertoires in COVID-19. Study-level information: COVID-19 samples from acute and convalescent phases originated in the United States, Italy and Spain.

Germline V gene data show CDR1 as WSHSY and CDR2 as SAAADI. V dropped 2 bases and J dropped 11; count of bases not matched to a gene: 23. This CDR3 contains 18 residues. Sequenced by immunoSEQ multiplex PCR; TCRdb stores in-frame clones only, minus some. The sample carries fewer than 350,000 clones, roughly 88% recorded once. Self-reported history from a screening survey and questionnaire set each donor's cohort. The sample was PBMCs or T cells enriched from blood (not recorded which). This receptor was obtained from a man younger than 40 who had recovered from COVID-19. This rearrangement joins TRBV10-2 to TRBJ1-1; 7 nucleotides match TRBD1. Here the CDR3 DNA reads TGCGCCAGCAGTGAGGACGTCCAGGGGGGAGACCCATGGGGAAGGGCTTTCTTT. Translating gives CASSEDVQGGDPWGRAFF.